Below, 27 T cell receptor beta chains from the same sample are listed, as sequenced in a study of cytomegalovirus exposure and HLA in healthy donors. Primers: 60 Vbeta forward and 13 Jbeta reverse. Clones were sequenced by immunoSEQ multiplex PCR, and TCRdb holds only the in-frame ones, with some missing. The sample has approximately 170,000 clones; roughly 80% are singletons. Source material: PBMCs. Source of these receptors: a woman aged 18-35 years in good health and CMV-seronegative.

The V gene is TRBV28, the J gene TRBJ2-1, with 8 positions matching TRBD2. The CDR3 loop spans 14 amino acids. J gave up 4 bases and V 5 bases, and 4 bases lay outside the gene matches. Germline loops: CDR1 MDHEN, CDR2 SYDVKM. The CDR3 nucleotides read TGTGCCAGCAGTGGCGGGAGGATATACAATGAGCAGTTCTTC. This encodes CASSGGRIYNEQFF.

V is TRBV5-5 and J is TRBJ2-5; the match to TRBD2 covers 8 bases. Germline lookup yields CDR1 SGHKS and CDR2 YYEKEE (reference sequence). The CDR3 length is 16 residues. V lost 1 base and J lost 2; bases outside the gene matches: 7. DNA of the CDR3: TGTGCCAGCAGCTTGTTACCGGGACTAGAGCAAGAGACCCAGTACTTC. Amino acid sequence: CASSLLPGLEQETQYF.

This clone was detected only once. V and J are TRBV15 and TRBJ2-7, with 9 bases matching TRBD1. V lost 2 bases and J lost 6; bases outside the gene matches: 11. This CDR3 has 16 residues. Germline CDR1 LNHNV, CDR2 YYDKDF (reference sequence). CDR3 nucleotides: TGTGCCACCAGCAGACCAGTCGGACAGGGGTCTCGCGAGCAGTACTTC. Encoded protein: CATSRPVGQGSREQYF.

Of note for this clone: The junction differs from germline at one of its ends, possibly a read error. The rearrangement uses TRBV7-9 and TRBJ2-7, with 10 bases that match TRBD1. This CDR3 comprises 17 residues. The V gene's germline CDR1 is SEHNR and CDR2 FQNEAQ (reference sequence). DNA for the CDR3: TGTTCCAGCAGCCCGAGCGTACGGGACAGGGGCTTTTACGAGCAGTACTTC. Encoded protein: CSSSPSVRDRGFYEQYF.

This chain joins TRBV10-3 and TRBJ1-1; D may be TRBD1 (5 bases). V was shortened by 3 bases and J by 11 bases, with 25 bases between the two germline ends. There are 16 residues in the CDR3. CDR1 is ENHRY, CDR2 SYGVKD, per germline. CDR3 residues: CAISDLIKKDIPHAFF. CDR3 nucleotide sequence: TGTGCCATCAGTGATCTGATTAAAAAGGACATACCGCACGCTTTCTTT.

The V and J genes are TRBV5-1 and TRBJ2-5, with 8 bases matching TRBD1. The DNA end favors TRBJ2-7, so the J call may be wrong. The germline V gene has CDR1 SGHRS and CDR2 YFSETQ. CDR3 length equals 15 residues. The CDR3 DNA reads TGCGCCAGCAGCCTCGGGACAGGTGGCTCCTACGAGCAGTACTTC. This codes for CASSLGTGGSYEQYF.

In DNA form, the CDR3 reads TGTGCCAGCAGGTATGGCGGGGAAGAGACCCAGTACTTC. It is translated as CASRYGGEETQYF. V gene TRBV6-1 combines with J gene TRBJ2-5; D perhaps matches TRBD2 (6 bases). This CDR3 contains 13 residues. Per the germline V gene, CDR1 is MNHNS and CDR2 is SASEGT. Trimming took 6 bases from V and 3 from J, leaving 11 bases between them.

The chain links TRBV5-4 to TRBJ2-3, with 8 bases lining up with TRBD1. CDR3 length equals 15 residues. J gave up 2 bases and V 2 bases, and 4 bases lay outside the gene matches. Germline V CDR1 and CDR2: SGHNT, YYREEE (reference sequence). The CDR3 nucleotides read TGTGCCAGCAGCTTAAGGACAGGGTACACAGATACGCAGTATTTT. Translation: CASSLRTGYTDTQYF.

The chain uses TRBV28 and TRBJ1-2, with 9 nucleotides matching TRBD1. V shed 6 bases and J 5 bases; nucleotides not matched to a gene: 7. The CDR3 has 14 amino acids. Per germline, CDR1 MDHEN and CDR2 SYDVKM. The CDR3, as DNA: TGTGCCAGCAGCCCCCGGGACAGGGTATATGGCTACACCTTC. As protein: CASSPRDRVYGYTF.

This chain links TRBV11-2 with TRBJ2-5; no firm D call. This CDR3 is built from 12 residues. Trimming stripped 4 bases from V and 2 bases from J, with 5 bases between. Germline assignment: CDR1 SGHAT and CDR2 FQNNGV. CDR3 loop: CASSSVQETQYF. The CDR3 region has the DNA TGTGCCAGCAGCTCAGTACAAGAGACCCAGTACTTC.

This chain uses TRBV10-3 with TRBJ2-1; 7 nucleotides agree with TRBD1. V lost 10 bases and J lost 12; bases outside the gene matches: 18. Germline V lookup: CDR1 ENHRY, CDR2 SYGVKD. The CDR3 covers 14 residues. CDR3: CATAGTALSDGQFF. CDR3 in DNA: TGTGCCACCGCCGGGACAGCCCTTTCCGATGGGCAGTTCTTC.

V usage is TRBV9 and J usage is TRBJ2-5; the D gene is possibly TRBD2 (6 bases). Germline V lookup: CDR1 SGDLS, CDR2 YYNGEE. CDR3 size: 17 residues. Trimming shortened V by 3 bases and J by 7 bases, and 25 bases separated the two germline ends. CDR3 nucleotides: TGTGCCAGCAGCGCGGCGGGGTTCCAGGGAGGAAGCGGGACCCAGTACTTC. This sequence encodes CASSAAGFQGGSGTQYF.

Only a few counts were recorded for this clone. The CDR3 spells CASSSPFLLAGKYEQYF. The DNA for the CDR3 is TGTGCCAGCAGCTCCCCTTTTCTACTAGCGGGGAAGTACGAGCAGTACTTC. This chain connects TRBV28 to TRBJ2-7, with 10 bases identical to TRBD2. Trimming cost V 6 bases and J 4 bases; bases outside gene matches: 15. Per the germline V gene, CDR1 is MDHEN and CDR2 is SYDVKM. The CDR3 is 17 residues long.

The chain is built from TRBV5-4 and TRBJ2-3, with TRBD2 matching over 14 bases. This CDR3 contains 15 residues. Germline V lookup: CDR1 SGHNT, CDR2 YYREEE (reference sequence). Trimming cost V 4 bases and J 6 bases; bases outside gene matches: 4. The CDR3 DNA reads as TGTGCCAGCAGCCCATGGACTAGCGGGAGGGATACGCAGTATTTT. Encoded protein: CASSPWTSGRDTQYF.

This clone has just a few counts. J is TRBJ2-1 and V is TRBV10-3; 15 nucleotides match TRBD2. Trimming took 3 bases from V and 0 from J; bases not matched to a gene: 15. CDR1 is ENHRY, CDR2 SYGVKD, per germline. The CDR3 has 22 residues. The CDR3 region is CAISDWGGTGLAGGSSYNEQFF. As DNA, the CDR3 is TGTGCCATCAGTGACTGGGGCGGGACGGGACTAGCGGGAGGTAGCTCCTACAATGAGCAGTTCTTC.

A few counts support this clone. This CDR3 reads CASSYRGGQGIYEQYF. The CDR3 DNA reads as TGTGCCAGCAGTTACAGGGGGGGACAGGGGATTTACGAGCAGTACTTC. The chain recombines TRBV6-5 with TRBJ2-5, with 10 positions matching TRBD1. Matching the DNA end better, TRBJ2-7 makes the J call doubtful. Per the germline V gene, CDR1 is MNHEY and CDR2 is SVGAGI. The CDR3 is 16 residues long.

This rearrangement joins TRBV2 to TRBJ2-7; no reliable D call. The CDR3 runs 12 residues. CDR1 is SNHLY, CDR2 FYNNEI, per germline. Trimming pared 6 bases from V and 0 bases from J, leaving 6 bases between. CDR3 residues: CASSLSSYEQYF. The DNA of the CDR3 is TGTGCCAGCAGCCTGAGCTCCTACGAGCAGTACTTC.

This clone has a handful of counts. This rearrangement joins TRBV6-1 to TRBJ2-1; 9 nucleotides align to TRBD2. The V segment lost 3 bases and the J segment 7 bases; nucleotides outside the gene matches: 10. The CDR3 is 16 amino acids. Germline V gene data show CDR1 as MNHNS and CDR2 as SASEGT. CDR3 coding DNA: TGTGCCAGCAGTGAGGGTAGCGGGAGTGGGGGAAATGAGCAGTTCTTC. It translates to CASSEGSGSGGNEQFF.

CDR3 in amino acids: CASSSSGTGGEEHGYTF. The DNA for the CDR3 is TGTGCCAGCAGCTCCTCCGGGACAGGGGGCGAAGAACATGGCTACACCTTC. J is TRBJ1-2 and V is TRBV28, with 12 positions matching TRBD1. V shed 6 bases and J 6 bases; nucleotides not matched to a gene: 14. This CDR3 has 17 amino acids. Germline V CDR1 and CDR2: MDHEN, SYDVKM.

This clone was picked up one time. CDR3 protein: CASSSPGTSGREQETQYF. The CDR3 DNA reads as TGTGCCAGCAGTTCACCGGGGACTAGCGGGAGGGAACAAGAGACCCAGTACTTC. The chain is built from TRBV28 and TRBJ2-5; 16 positions match TRBD2. The junction had 7 bases not matched to a gene; V was cut back by 4 bases and J by 2 bases. This CDR3 is 18 amino acids long. The germline V gene encodes CDR1 MDHEN and CDR2 SYDVKM.

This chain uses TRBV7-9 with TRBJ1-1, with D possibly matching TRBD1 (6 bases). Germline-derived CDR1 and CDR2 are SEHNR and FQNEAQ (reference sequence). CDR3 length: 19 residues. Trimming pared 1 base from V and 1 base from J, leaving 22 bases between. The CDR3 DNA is TGTGCCAGCAGCTTAGGTCTGGTGGGAAGGGGGTCAAGGAACACTGAAGCTTTCTTT. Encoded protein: CASSLGLVGRGSRNTEAFF.

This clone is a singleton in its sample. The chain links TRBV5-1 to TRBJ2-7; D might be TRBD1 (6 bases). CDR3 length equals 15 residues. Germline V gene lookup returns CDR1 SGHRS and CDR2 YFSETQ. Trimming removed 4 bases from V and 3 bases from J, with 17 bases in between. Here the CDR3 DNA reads TGCGCCAGCAGCCGCGACTCCCAGGGGAACTACGAGCAGTACTTC. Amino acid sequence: CASSRDSQGNYEQYF. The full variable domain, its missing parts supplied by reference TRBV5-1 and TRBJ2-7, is KAGVTQTPRYLIKTRGQQVTLSCSPISGHRSVSWYQQTPGQGLQFLFEYFSETQRNKGNFPGRFSGRQFSNSRSEMNVSTLELGDSALYLCASSRDSQGNYEQYFGPGTRLTVT.

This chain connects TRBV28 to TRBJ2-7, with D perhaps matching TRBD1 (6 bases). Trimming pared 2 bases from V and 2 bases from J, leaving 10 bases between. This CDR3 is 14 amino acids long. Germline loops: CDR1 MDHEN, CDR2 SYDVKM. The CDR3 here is CASSLHREPYEQYF. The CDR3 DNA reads TGTGCCAGCAGTTTACACAGGGAGCCCTACGAGCAGTACTTC.

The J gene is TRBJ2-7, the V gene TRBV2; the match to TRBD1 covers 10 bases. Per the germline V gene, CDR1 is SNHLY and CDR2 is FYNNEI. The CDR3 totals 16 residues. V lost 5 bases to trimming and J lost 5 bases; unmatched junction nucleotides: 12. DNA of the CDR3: TGTGCCAGCAGTAAAATACCCGGGACAGGGGACCACGAGCAGTACTTC. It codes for CASSKIPGTGDHEQYF.

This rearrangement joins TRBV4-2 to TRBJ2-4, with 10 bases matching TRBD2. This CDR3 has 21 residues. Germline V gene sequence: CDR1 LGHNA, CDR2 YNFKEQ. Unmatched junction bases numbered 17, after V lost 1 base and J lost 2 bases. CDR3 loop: CASSQVSGTSDSWSTKNIQYF. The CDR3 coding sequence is TGTGCCAGCAGCCAAGTCTCGGGGACTAGCGACTCGTGGAGTACCAAAAACATTCAGTACTTC.

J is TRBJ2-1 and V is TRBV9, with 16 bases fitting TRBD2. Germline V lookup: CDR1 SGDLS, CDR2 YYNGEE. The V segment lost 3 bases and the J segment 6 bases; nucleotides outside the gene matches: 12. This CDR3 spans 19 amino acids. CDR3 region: CASSGGTSGRVGAFNEQFF. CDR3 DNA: TGTGCCAGCAGCGGAGGGACTAGCGGGAGGGTAGGGGCGTTCAATGAGCAGTTCTTC. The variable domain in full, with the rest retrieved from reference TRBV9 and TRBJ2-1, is DSGVTQTPKHLITATGQRVTLRCSPRSGDLSVYWYQQSLDQGLQFLIQYYNGEERAKGNILERFSAQQFPDLHSELNLSSLELGDSALYFCASSGGTSGRVGAFNEQFFGPGTRLTVL.

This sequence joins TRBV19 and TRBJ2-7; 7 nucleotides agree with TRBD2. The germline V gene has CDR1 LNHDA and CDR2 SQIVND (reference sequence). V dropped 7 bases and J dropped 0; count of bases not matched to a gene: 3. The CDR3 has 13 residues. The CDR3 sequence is CASIAGDSYEQYF. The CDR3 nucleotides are TGTGCCAGTATCGCGGGGGACTCCTACGAGCAGTACTTC.